The 8 T cell receptor beta chains reported below all come from one sample, sequenced in a study of T cell repertoires in cytomegalovirus infection. TCRdb re-analysed the reads in MiXCR, keeping a single row per CDR3 protein. The sample yields approximately 200,000 distinct CDR3 sequences, approximately 22% seen once. Sequencing was carried out using CD8+ T cells from PBMCs. The receptor source for this set is a human donor in good health (CMV status not recorded). Some clones in this sample may be carry-over from other donors' samples.

This clonotype was counted between two and nine times. The chain couples TRBV5-6 to TRBJ2-5, with D possibly being TRBD1 (6 bases). The CDR3 runs 13 residues. Germline V CDR1 and CDR2: SGHDT, YYEEEE. Trimming took 0 bases from V and 5 from J, leaving 8 bases between them. The CDR3 bases are TGTGCCAGCAGCTTGGGGGGGCTGGAGACCCAGTACTTC. This codes for CASSLGGLETQYF.

This clonotype was counted only a few times. The V and J genes are TRBV28 and TRBJ1-5; 7 nucleotides line up with TRBD1. The CDR3 runs 14 residues. CDR1 is MDHEN, CDR2 SYDVKM, per germline. With 7 bases clipped from V and 5 bases from J, the junction kept 8 bases outside the gene matches. CDR3 in DNA: TGTGCCAGCACCCCAACCCAGGGGGATCAGCCCCAGCATTTT. This encodes CASTPTQGDQPQHF. The variable domain in full, completed from reference TRBV28 and TRBJ1-5, reads DVKVTQSSRYLVKRTGEKVFLECVQDMDHENMFWYRQDPGLGLRLIYFSYDVKMKEKGDIPEGYSVSREKKERFSLILESASTNQTSMYLCASTPTQGDQPQHFGDGTRLSIL.

This clonotype appeared many times. This chain connects TRBV7-6 to TRBJ2-5; maybe TRBD1 (5 bases). Germline CDR1 reads SGHVS; CDR2 reads FNYEAQ. The CDR3 length is 13 residues. V shed 5 bases and J shed 3 bases, with 10 bases lying between them. CDR3 region: CASSLGVEETQYF. In nucleotides, the CDR3 is TGTGCCAGCAGCCTAGGGGTGGAAGAGACCCAGTACTTC.

Many counts were recorded for this clonotype. The chain joins TRBV11-2 to TRBJ2-1; 12 bases map to TRBD2. Germline lookup yields CDR1 SGHAT and CDR2 FQNNGV. V lost 6 bases, J lost 2 bases, and 2 bases stayed unmatched. The CDR3 is 15 residues long. CDR3 loop: CASSRLAGAYNEQFF. CDR3 bases: TGTGCCAGCAGTCGACTAGCGGGGGCCTACAATGAGCAGTTCTTC.

The gene calls are TRBV12-3 or TRBV12-4 and TRBJ2-1; 12 positions match TRBD2. V trimming: 3 bases; J trimming: 7 bases; junction bases outside the gene matches: 4. The CDR3 totals 15 residues. CDR3 nucleotide sequence: TGTGCCAGCAGTTTTGGGACTAGCGGGCTGAATGAGCAGTTCTTC. Translation gives CASSFGTSGLNEQFF.

In its sample, this clonotype was seen many times. The rearrangement links TRBV19 to TRBJ1-1; D gene ambiguous. The V and J ends lost 4 bases and 0 bases respectively, with 24 bases between them. CDR1 is LNHDA, CDR2 SQIVND, per germline (reference sequence). The CDR3 spans 19 residues. CDR3 in amino acids: CASSKLIQTTLIMNTEAFF. The CDR3 DNA sequence: TGTGCCAGTAGTAAATTGATACAGACCACCCTCATCATGAACACTGAAGCTTTCTTT.

This clonotype was seen more than once but under ten times. The chain has TRBV12-3 or TRBV12-4 and TRBJ1-2, with 8 nucleotides matching TRBD1. The V and J ends lost 1 base and 1 base, in that order; junction bases with no gene match: 11. CDR3 length equals 18 residues. The DNA of the CDR3 is TGTGCCAGCAGTTTAGGTGCCGGGACAGGCGTCCATAACTATGGCTACACCTTC. Protein: CASSLGAGTGVHNYGYTF.

The sample holds many counts of this clonotype. The V gene is TRBV7-6, the J gene TRBJ2-7; 13 bases line up with TRBD2. Germline V CDR1 and CDR2: SGHVS, FNYEAQ. After removal of 5 bases from V and 5 bases from J, the junction contained 3 bases not matched to a gene. The length of the CDR3 is 14 residues. The CDR3: CASSPGLAGNEQYF. DNA for the CDR3: TGTGCCAGCAGCCCGGGACTAGCGGGGAACGAGCAGTACTTC.